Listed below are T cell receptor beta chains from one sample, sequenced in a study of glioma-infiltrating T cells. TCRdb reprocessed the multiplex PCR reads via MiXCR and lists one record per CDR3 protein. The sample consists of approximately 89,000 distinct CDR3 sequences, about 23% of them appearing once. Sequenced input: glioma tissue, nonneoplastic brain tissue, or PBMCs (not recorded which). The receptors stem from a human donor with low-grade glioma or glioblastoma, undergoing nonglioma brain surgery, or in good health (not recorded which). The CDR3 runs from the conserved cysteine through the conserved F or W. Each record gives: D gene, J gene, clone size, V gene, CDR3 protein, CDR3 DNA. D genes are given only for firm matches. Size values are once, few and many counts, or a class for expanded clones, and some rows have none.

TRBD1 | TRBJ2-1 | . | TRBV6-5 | CASSSSGTGYNEQSF | TGCGCCAGCAGTTCCTCCGGGACAGGGTACAATGAGCAGTCCTTC
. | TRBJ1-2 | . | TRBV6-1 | CASSPGNYGYTF | TGTGCCAGCAGTCCCGGTAACTATGGCTACACCTTC
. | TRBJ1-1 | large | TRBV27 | CASSRTDNTEAFF | TGTGCCAGCAGCCGGACGGATAACACTGAAGCTTTCTTT
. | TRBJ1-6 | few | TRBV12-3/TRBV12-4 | CASSNLQGRAPLHF | TGTGCCAGCAGCAACCTGCAGGGAAGAGCACCCCTCCACTTT
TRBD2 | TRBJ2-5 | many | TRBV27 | CATRLAGGSETQYF | TGTGCCACCCGACTAGCGGGAGGGTCCGAGACCCAGTACTTC
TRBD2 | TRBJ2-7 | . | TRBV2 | CASTLMGGSPYEQYF | TGTGCCAGCACTCTTATGGGGGGGTCCCCCTACGAGCAGTACTTC
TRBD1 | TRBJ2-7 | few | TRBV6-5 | CASSYSRAGGYEQYF | TGTGCCAGCAGTTACTCTAGGGCAGGGGGCTACGAGCAGTACTTC
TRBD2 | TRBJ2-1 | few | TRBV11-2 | CASSLVRLAEYNEQFF | TGTGCCAGCAGCTTAGTACGACTAGCGGAGTACAATGAGCAGTTCTTC
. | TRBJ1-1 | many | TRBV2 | CASSEERGAVTEAFF | TGTGCCAGCAGTGAAGAACGGGGGGCGGTCACTGAAGCTTTCTTT
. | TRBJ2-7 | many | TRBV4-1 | CASSQDPRHEQYF | TGCGCCAGCAGCCAAGATCCCAGACACGAGCAGTACTTC
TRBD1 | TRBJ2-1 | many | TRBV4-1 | CASSPSYTGANEQFF | TGCGCCAGCAGCCCGTCCTATACAGGGGCCAATGAGCAGTTCTTC
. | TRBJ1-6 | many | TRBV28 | CASSSPRDATRGTLHF | TGTGCCAGCAGTTCACCTCGGGATGCTACAAGGGGTACCCTCCACTTT
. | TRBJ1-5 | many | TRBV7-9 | CASSLGQDPSNQPQHF | TGTGCCAGCAGCTTAGGACAGGACCCTAGCAATCAGCCCCAGCATTTT
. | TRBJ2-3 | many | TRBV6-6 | CASSYSSGGGDTQYF | TGTGCCAGCAGTTACTCGTCCGGGGGCGGAGATACGCAGTATTTT
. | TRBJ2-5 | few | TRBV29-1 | CSVGQFQETQYF | TGCAGCGTTGGACAGTTTCAAGAGACCCAGTACTTC
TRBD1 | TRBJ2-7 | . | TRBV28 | CVSNGGGTGPYEQYF | TGTGTCAGCAACGGAGGAGGGACAGGGCCCTACGAGCAGTACTTC
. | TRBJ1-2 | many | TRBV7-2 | CASSLDAGPRGYTF | TGTGCCAGCAGCTTAGACGCTGGCCCTCGGGGCTACACCTTC
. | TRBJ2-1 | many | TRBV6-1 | CASSEFRTISYNEQFF | TGTGCCAGCAGTGAATTCAGGACTATCTCCTACAATGAGCAGTTCTTC
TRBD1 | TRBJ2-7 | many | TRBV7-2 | CASSFRQGPQYF | TGTGCCAGCAGCTTCAGACAGGGACCGCAGTACTTC
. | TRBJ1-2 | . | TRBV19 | CVSSITRSYGYTF | TGTGTTAGTAGTATTACCCGCAGCTATGGCTACACCTTC
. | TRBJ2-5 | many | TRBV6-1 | CASSASGPRKTQYF | TGTGCCAGCAGTGCCTCCGGGCCCCGGAAGACCCAGTACTTC
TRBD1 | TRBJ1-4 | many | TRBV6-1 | CASSFDRVSATNEKLFF | TGTGCCAGCAGTTTTGACAGGGTATCGGCAACTAATGAAAAACTGTTTTTT
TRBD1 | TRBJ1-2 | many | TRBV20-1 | CSASNWQGAYGYTF | TGCAGTGCTAGTAATTGGCAGGGGGCCTATGGCTACACCTTC
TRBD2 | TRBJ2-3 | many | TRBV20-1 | CSARQRGLAGVTQYF | TGCAGTGCCCGTCAACGGGGACTAGCGGGAGTCACGCAGTATTTT
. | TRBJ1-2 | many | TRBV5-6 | CASSLLTVNYGYTF | TGTGCCAGCAGCTTGTTGACGGTCAACTATGGCTACACCTTC
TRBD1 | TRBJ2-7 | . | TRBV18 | CASSPGRGNEQYF | TGTGCCAGCTCACCGGGCAGGGGGAACGAGCAGTACTTC
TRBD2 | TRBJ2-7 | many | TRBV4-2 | CASSPGTSGREQYF | TGTGCCAGCAGCCCGGGGACTAGCGGGAGGGAGCAGTACTTC
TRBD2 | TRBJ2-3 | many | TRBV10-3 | CAISESTSGTDTQYF | TGTGCCATCAGTGAGTCGACTAGCGGCACAGATACGCAGTATTTT
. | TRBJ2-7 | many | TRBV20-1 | CSARDPLRQPYEQYF | TGCAGTGCTAGAGATCCCCTCCGACAGCCCTACGAGCAGTACTTC
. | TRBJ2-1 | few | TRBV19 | CASSRGRAYNEQFF | TGTGCCAGTAGTAGAGGACGCGCCTACAATGAGCAGTTCTTC
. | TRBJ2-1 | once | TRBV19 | CASSMTVYNEQSF | TGTGCCAGTAGTATGACAGTATACAATGAGCAGTCCTTC
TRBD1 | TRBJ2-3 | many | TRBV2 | CASSRSDRGTQYF | TGTGCCAGCAGTCGCTCGGACAGGGGAACGCAGTATTTT
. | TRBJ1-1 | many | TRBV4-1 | CASSPQEAVRMNTEAFF | TGCGCCAGCAGCCCCCAGGAGGCAGTAAGAATGAACACTGAAGCTTTCTTT
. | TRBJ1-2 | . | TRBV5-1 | CASSADTYGYTF | TGCGCCAGCAGCGCGGACACCTATGGCTACACCTTC
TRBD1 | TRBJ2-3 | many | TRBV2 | CASSVNRGADTQYF | TGTGCCAGCAGTGTTAACAGGGGAGCAGATACGCAGTATTTT
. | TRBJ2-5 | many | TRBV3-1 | CASSQDPQLQETQYF | TGTGCCAGCAGCCAAGATCCTCAGCTCCAAGAGACCCAGTACTTC
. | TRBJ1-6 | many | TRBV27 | CASSSTTENSPLHF | TGTGCCAGCAGTTCAACGACAGAGAATTCACCCCTCCACTTT
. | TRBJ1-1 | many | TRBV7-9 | CASSNLGGTEAFF | TGTGCCAGCAGCAACCTTGGGGGCACTGAAGCTTTCTTT
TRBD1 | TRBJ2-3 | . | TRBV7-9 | CASSLWTGTDTQYF | TGTGCCAGCAGCTTATGGACAGGGACAGATACGCAGTATTTT
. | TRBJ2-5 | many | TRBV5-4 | CASRPDRTQETQYF | TGTGCCAGCAGACCCGACAGGACGCAAGAGACCCAGTACTTC
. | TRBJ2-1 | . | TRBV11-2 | CASSPVAGPTGATVLF | TGTGCCAGCAGCCCCGTCGCGGGGCCCACCGGCGCAACGGTCCTCTTC
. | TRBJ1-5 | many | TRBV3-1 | CASSRGSNQPQHF | TGTGCCAGCAGCCGAGGGAGCAATCAGCCCCAGCATTTT
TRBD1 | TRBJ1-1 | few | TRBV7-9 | CASSLKGAGTEAFF | TGTGCCAGCAGCTTAAAGGGGGCTGGCACTGAAGCTTTCTTT
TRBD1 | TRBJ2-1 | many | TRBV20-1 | CSALTGARAYNEQFF | TGCAGTGCGCTTACAGGGGCAAGGGCCTACAATGAGCAGTTCTTC
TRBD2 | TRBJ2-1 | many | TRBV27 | CASSLAGGTYNEQFF | TGTGCCAGCAGTTTAGCGGGAGGGACCTACAATGAGCAGTTCTTC
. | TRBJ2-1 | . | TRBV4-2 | CASNKRGGGPYNEQFF | TGTGCCAGCAACAAAAGGGGGGGGGGCCCCTACAATGAGCAGTTCTTC
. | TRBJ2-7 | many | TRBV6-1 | CATLSYGPGSSYEQYF | TGTGCCACCTTATCCTACGGACCAGGGAGCTCCTACGAGCAGTACTTC
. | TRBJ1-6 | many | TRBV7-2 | CASSLDSPLHF | TGTGCCAGCAGCTTAGATTCACCCCTCCACTTT
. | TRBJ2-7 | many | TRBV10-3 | CAISESETLNKEQYF | TGTGCCATCAGTGAGTCGGAGACCCTAAACAAGGAGCAGTACTTC
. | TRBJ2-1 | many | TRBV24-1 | CATSDAAEGSYNEQFF | TGTGCCACCAGTGATGCAGCGGAAGGCTCCTACAATGAGCAGTTCTTC
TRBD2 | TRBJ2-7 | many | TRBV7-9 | CASSLRGLAGDEQYF | TGTGCCAGCAGCCTAAGGGGGCTAGCGGGAGACGAGCAGTACTTC
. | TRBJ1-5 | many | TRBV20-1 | CSARESTGGTTQPQHF | TGCAGTGCTAGAGAGTCGACAGGAGGGACCACCCAGCCCCAGCATTTT
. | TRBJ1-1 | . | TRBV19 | CTSSKGQLNTEAFF | TGTACCAGTAGTAAAGGACAGCTGAACACTGAAGCTTTCTTT
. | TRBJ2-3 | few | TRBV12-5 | CASVSGVGTDTQYF | TGTGCTAGTGTCAGCGGAGTGGGGACAGATACGCAGTATTTT